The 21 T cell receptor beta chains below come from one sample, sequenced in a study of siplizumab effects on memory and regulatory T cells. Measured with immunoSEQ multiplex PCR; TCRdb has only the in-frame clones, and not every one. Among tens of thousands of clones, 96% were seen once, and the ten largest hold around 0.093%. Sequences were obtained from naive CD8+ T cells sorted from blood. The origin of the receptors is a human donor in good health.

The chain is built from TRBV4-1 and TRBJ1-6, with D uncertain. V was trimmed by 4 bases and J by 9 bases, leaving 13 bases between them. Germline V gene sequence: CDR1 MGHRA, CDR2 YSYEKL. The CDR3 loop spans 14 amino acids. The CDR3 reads CASSLTPGPSPLHF. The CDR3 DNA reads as TGCGCCAGCAGCCTAACACCAGGTCCTTCACCCCTCCACTTT.

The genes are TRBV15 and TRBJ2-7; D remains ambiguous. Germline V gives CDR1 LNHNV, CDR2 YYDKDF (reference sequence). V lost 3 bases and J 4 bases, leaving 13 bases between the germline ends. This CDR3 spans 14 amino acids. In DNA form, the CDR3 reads TGTGCCACCAGCAGGCTACCAAGCAGTTACGAGCAGTACTTC. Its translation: CATSRLPSSYEQYF.

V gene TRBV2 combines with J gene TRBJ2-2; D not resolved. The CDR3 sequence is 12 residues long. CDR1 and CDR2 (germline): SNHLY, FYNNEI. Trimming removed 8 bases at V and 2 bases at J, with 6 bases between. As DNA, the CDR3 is TGTGCCAGCGTAGTAAACACCGGGGAGCTGTTTTTT. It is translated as CASVVNTGELFF. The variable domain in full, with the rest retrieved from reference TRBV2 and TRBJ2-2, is EPEVTQTPSHQVTQMGQEVILRCVPISNHLYFYWYRQILGQKVEFLVSFYNNEISEKSEIFDDQFSVERPDGSNFTLKIRSTKLEDSAMYFCASVVNTGELFFGEGSRLTVL.

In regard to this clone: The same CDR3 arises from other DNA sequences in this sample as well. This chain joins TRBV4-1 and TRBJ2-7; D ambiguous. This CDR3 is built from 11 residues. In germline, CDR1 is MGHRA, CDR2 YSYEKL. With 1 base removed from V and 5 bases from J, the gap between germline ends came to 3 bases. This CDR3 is CASSQGDEQYF. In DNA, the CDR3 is TGCGCCAGCAGCCAAGGGGACGAGCAGTACTTC.

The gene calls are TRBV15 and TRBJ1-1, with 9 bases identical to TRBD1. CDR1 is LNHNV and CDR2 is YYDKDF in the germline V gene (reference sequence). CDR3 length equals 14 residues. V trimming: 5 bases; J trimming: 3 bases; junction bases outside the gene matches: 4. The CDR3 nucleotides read TGTGCCACCAGCCCGGGACAGGGAGACACTGAAGCTTTCTTT. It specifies CATSPGQGDTEAFF.

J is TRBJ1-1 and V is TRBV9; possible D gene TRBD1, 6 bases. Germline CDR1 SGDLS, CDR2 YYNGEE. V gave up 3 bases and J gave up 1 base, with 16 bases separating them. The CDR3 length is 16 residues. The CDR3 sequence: CASSAPLPGANTEAFF. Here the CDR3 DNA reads TGTGCCAGCAGCGCCCCCCTCCCAGGGGCGAACACTGAAGCTTTCTTT.

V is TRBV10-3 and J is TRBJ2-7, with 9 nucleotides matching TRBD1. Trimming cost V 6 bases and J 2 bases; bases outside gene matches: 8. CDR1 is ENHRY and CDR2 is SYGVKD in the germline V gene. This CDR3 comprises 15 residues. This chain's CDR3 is CAISSPGQGTYEQYF. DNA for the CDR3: TGTGCCATCAGCAGCCCGGGACAGGGTACCTACGAGCAGTACTTC.

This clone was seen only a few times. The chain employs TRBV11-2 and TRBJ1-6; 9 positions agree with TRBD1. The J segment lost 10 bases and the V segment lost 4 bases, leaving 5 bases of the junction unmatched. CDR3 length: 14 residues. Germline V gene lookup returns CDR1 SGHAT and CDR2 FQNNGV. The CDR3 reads CASSSGTGYSPLHF. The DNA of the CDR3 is TGTGCCAGCAGCTCCGGGACAGGGTACTCACCCCTCCACTTT.

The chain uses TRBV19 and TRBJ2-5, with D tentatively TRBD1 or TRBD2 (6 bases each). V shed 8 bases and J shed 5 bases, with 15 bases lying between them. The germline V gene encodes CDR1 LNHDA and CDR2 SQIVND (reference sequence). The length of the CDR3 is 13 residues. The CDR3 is CASGVGGQETQYF. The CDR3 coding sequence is TGTGCCAGTGGAGTTGGGGGGCAGGAGACCCAGTACTTC.

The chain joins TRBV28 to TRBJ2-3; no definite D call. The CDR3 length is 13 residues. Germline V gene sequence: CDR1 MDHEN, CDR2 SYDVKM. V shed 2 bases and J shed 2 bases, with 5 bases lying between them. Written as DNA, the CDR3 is TGTGCCAGCAGTTTACTTCCCACAGATACGCAGTATTTT. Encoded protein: CASSLLPTDTQYF.

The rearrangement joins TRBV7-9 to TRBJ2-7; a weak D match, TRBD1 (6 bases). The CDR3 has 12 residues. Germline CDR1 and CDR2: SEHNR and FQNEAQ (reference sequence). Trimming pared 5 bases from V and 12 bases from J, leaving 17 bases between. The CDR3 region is CASSLGQYNLYF. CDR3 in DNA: TGTGCCAGCAGCCTTGGACAGTATAACTTGTACTTC.

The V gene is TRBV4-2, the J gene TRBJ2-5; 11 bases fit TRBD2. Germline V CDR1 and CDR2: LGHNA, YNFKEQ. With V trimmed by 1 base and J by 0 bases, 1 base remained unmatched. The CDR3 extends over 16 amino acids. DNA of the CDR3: TGTGCCAGCAGCCAAGGACTAGCGGGGAACCAAGAGACCCAGTACTTC. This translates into CASSQGLAGNQETQYF.

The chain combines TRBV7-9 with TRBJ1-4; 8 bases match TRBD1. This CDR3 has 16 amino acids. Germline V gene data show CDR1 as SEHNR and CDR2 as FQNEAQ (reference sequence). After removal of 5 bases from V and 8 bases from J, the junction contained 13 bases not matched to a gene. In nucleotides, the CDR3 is TGTGCCAGCAGCGCAGACAGGGGCATCAATTGGGAAAAACTGTTTTTT. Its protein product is CASSADRGINWEKLFF.

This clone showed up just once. The CDR3 sequence is CAISASFGGQSSYNSPLHF. The DNA of the CDR3 is TGTGCCATCAGTGCATCGTTCGGCGGGCAGAGCTCCTATAATTCACCCCTCCACTTT. V and J are TRBV10-3 and TRBJ1-6; D uncertain. Germline lookup yields CDR1 ENHRY and CDR2 SYGVKD. Between the trimmed V and J ends, which lost 4 bases and 0 bases, there was a span of 19 bases. CDR3 length: 19 amino acids.

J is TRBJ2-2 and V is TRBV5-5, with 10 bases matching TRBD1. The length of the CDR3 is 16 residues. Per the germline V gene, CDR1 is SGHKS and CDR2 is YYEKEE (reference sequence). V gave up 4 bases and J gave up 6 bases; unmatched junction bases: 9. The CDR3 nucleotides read TGTGCCAGCAGCCGAGAGGGACAGGGGATGTCCGGGGAGCTGTTTTTT. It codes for CASSREGQGMSGELFF. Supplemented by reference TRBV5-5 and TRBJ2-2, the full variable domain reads DAGVTQSPTHLIKTRGQQVTLRCSPISGHKSVSWYQQVLGQGPQFIFQYYEKEERGRGNFPDRFSARQFPNYSSELNVNALLLGDSALYLCASSREGQGMSGELFFGEGSRLTVL.

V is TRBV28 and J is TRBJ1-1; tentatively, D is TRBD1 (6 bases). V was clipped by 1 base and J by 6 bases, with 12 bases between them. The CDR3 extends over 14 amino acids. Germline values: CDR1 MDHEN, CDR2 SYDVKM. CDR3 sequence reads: CASSLLVQGSEAFF. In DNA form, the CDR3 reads TGTGCCAGCAGTTTATTAGTACAGGGATCTGAAGCTTTCTTT.

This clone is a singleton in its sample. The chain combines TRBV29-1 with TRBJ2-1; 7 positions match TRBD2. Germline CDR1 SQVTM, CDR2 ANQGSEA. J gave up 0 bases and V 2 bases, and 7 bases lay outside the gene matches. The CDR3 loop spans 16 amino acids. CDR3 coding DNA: TGCAGCGTTGAATATAGCGGGCCGAGCTCCTACAATGAGCAGTTCTTC. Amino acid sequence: CSVEYSGPSSYNEQFF.

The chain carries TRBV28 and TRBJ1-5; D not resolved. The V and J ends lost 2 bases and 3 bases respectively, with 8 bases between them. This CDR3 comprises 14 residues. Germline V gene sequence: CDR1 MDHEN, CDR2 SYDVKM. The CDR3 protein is CASSLRAPNQPQHF. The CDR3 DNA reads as TGTGCCAGCAGTTTAAGGGCCCCCAATCAGCCCCAGCATTTT.

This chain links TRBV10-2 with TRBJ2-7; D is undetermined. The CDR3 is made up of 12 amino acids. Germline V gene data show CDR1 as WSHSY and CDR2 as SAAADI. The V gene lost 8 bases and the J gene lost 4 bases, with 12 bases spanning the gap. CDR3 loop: CASVLIAYEQYF. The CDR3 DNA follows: TGCGCCAGCGTCCTCATCGCATACGAGCAGTACTTC.

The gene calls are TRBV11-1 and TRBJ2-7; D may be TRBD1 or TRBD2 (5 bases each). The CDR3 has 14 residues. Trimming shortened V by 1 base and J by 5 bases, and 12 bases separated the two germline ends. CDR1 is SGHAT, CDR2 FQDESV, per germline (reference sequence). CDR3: CASSLVGTGNEQYF. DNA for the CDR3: TGTGCCAGCAGCTTAGTCGGGACGGGCAACGAGCAGTACTTC. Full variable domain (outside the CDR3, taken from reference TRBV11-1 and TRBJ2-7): EAEVAQSPRYKITEKSQAVAFWCDPISGHATLYWYRQILGQGPELLVQFQDESVVDDSQLPKDRFSAERLKGVDSTLKIQPAELGDSAMYLCASSLVGTGNEQYFGPGTRLTVT.

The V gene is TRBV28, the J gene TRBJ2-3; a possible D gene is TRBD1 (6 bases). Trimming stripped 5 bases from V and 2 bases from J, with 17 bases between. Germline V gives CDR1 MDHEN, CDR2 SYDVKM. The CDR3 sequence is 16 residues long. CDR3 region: CASSLTNDRTTDTQYF. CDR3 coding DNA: TGTGCCAGCAGTCTAACAAATGACAGGACCACAGATACGCAGTATTTT. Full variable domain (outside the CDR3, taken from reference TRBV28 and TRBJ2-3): DVKVTQSSRYLVKRTGEKVFLECVQDMDHENMFWYRQDPGLGLRLIYFSYDVKMKEKGDIPEGYSVSREKKERFSLILESASTNQTSMYLCASSLTNDRTTDTQYFGPGTRLTVL.